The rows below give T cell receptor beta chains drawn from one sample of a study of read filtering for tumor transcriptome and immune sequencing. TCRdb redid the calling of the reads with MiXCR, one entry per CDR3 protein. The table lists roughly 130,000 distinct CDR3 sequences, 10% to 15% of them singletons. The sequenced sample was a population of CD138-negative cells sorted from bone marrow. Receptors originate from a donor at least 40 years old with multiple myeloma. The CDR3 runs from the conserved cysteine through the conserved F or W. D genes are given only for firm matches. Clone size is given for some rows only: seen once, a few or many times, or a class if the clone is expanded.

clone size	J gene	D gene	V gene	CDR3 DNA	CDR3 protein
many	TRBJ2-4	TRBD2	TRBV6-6	TGTGCCAGCAGCCGAGGGACTAGCGGGAAAAACATTCAGTACTTC	CASSRGTSGKNIQYF
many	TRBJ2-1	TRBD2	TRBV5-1	TGCGCCAGCAGCCCTAGCGGGGGCTATTACAATGAGCAGTTCTTC	CASSPSGGYYNEQFF
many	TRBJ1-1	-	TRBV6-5	TGTGCCAGCAGCCCTTATGGGGGCGCAGAAGCTTTCTTT	CASSPYGGAEAFF
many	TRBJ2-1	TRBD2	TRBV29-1	TGCAGCGTTGAAGCCCCTAGCGGGGCTTACAATGAGCAGTTCTTC	CSVEAPSGAYNEQFF
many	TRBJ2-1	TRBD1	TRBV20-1	TGCAGTGCCACAACCCTCGGACAGGGGGACAATGAGCAGTTCTTC	CSATTLGQGDNEQFF
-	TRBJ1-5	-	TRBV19	TGTGCCAGTAGTACTCGGGGAAGCAATCAGCCCCAGCATTTT	CASSTRGSNQPQHF
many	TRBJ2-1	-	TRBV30	TGTGCCTGGAGTTCCCCGGGCCCCCTCCGGTTCTTC	CAWSSPGPLRFF
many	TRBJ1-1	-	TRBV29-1	TGCAGCGTCCGCCGGAACAGTGTAAACACTGAAGCTTTCTTT	CSVRRNSVNTEAFF
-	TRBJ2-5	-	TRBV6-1	TGTGCCAGCAAGGGGGACCTACTTACGGTGTTGGAGACCCAGTACTTC	CASKGDLLTVLETQYF
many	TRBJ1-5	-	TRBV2	TGTGCCAGCAGTGATCATGGGGCAATGAGCAATCAGCCCCAGCATTTT	CASSDHGAMSNQPQHF
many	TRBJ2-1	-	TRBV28	TGTGCCAGCAGTTTATGGGCAGGGCCCTACAATGAGCAGTTCTTC	CASSLWAGPYNEQFF
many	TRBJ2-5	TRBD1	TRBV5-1	TGCGCCAGCAGCTTGCGGGACAGGGGCCAAGAGACCCAGTACTTC	CASSLRDRGQETQYF
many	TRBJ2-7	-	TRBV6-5	TGTGCCAGCAGTTTCAGGGAAGAGCAGTACTTC	CASSFREEQYF
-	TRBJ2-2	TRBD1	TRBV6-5	TGTGCCAGCAGTTACTCGATTTTCCGGACAGGGGAGAACACCGGGGGGCTGTTTTTT	CASSYSIFRTGENTGGLFF
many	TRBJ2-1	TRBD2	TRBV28	TGTGCCAGCACCGAACTAGCGGGAAGCTCCTACAATGAGCAGTTCTTC	CASTELAGSSYNEQFF
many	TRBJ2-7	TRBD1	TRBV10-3	TGTGCCATCAGTGAGTCGGACAGGGGGCGGGAGCAGTACTTC	CAISESDRGREQYF
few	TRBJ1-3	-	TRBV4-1	TGCGCCAGCAGCCAAGAACCTGGCAGGGGCTCTGGAAACACCATATATTTT	CASSQEPGRGSGNTIYF
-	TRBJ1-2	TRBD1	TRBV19	TGTGCCAGTACCACGACAGGGAGCAACTATGGCTACACCTTC	CASTTTGSNYGYTF
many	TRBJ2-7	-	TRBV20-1	TGCAGTGCCGGACAGTCCCGCTACGAGCAGTACTTC	CSAGQSRYEQYF
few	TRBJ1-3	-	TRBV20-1	TGCAGTGCTAGAGATCGACGGGGAAGCTCTGGAAACACCATATATTTT	CSARDRRGSSGNTIYF
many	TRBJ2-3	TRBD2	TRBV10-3	TGTGCCATCTTTGGGGGGACTACTGCAGATACGCAGTATTTT	CAIFGGTTADTQYF
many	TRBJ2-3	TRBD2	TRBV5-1	TGCGCCAGCAGCTCCGGGACTAGCGGATCTAGCACAGATACGCAGTATTTT	CASSSGTSGSSTDTQYF
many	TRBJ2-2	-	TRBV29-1	TGCAGCGTTGTTCGGGGCGGGTCCGGGGAGCTGTTTTTT	CSVVRGGSGELFF
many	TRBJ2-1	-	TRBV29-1	TGCAGCGTTGACTCTGCCGACGAGGGGCGGCTCAATGAGCAGTTCTTC	CSVDSADEGRLNEQFF
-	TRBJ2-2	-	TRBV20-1	TGCAGTGCTAGATATACGAACACCGGGGAGCTGTTTTTT	CSARYTNTGELFF
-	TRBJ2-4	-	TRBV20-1	TGCAGTGCTAGTTCGACACCCAAAAACATTCAGTACTTC	CSASSTPKNIQYF
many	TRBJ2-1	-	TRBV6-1	TGTGCCAGCAGTTCTAGAAGCGTCAATGAGCAGTTCTTC	CASSSRSVNEQFF
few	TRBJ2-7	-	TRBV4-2	TGTGCCAGCAGCCAAGATCTGCCAGGAGATCATGTTGCCTACGAGCAGTACTTC	CASSQDLPGDHVAYEQYF
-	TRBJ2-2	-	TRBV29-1	TGCAGCGTAGACGGGGGGCGCGTCACCGGGGAGCTGTTTTTT	CSVDGGRVTGELFF
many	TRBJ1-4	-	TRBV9	TGTGCCAGCAGCGTGACGGAGACGGGGGAAAAACTGTTTTTT	CASSVTETGEKLFF
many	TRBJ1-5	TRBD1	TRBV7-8	TGTGCCAGCAGCTCCACAGGGGGCTTAGGTCAGCCCCAGCATTTT	CASSSTGGLGQPQHF
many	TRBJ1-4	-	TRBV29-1	TGCAGCGTTGCTGTGTCGGGAAATGAAAAACTGTTTTTT	CSVAVSGNEKLFF
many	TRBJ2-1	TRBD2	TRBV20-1	TGCAGTGCTAGATCGGGAGGGGGGCCTACCAATGAGCAGTTCTTC	CSARSGGGPTNEQFF
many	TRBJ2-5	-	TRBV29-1	TGCAGCGTTGATTGGGGGACCCAGTACTTC	CSVDWGTQYF
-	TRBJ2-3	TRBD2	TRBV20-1	TGCAGTGCTCCGACTAGCGGGGGGGCCACAGATACGCAGTATTTT	CSAPTSGGATDTQYF
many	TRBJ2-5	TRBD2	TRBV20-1	TGCAGTGCTAGAAGGACTAGCGGAGCTCAAGAGACCCAGTACTTC	CSARRTSGAQETQYF
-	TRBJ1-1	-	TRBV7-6	TGTGCCAGCAGCTTAGGACTACAGGGTACTGAAGCTTTCTTT	CASSLGLQGTEAFF
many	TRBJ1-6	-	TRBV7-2	TGTGCCAGCAGCTTAGATGGAGGGGTTAGATCCCCCCTCCACTTT	CASSLDGGVRSPLHF
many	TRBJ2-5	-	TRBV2	TGTGCCAGCAATAGGGGACGGGGAGAGACCCAGTACTTC	CASNRGRGETQYF
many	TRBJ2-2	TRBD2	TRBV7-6	TGTACCAGCAGTGGACTAGCAGTAAACACCGGGGAGCTGTTTTTT	CTSSGLAVNTGELFF
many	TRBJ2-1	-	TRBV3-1	TGTGCCAGCAGCCAATACGCCAGCCATGAGCAGTTCTTC	CASSQYASHEQFF
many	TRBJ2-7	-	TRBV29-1	TGCAGCGTTGAAACCGCAGGATACGAGCAGTACTTC	CSVETAGYEQYF
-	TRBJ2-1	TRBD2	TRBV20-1	TGCAGTGCACTAGCGGGGCCCCAATACAATGAGCAGTTCTTC	CSALAGPQYNEQFF
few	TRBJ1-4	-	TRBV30	TGTGCCTGGAAGGGGGGATTGGTTGAAAAACTGTTTTTT	CAWKGGLVEKLFF